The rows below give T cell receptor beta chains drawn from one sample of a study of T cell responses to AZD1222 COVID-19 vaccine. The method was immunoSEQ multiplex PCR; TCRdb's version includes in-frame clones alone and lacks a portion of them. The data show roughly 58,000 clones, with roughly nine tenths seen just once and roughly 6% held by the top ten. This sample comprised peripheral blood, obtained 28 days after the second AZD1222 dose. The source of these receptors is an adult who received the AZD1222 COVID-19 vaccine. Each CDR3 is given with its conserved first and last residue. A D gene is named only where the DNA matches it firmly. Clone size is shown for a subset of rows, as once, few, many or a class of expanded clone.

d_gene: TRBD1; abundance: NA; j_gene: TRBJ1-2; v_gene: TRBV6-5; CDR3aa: CASRNQGGLGYTF; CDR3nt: TGTGCCAGCAGGAATCAGGGGGGGCTCGGCTACACCTTC
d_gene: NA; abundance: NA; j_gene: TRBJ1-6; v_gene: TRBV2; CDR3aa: CASNPRSSYNSPLHF; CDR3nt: TGTGCCAGCAACCCGAGGAGCTCCTATAATTCACCCCTCCACTTT
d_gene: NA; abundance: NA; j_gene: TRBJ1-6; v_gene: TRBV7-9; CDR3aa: CASSSTWGNSPLHF; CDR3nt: TGTGCCAGCAGCTCTACTTGGGGGAATTCACCCCTCCACTTT
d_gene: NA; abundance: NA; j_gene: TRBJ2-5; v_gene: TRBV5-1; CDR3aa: CASFSPGGLQETQYF; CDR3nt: TGCGCCAGCTTCTCCCCCGGGGGGCTCCAAGAGACCCAGTACTTC
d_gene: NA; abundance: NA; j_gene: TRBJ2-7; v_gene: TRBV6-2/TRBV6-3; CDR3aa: CASSKGRWSYEQYF; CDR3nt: TGTGCCAGCAGCAAGGGACGGTGGTCCTACGAGCAGTACTTC
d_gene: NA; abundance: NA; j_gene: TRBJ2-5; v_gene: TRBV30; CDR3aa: CAWSGDSGFRETQYF; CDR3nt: TGTGCCTGGAGTGGGGACAGCGGGTTCCGAGAGACCCAGTACTTC
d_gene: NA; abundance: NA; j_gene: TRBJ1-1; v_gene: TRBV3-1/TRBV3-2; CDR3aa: CASSRTQGLNTEAFF; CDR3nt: TGTGCCAGCAGCCGAACACAGGGTTTAAACACTGAAGCTTTCTTT
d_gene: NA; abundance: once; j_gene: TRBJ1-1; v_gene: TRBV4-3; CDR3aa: CASSRSGGTGNTEAFF; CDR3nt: TGCGCCAGCAGCCGATCTGGCGGGACGGGAAACACTGAAGCTTTCTTT
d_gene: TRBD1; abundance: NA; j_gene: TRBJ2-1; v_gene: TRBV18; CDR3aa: CASSPLPGQGAGEQFF; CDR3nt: TGTGCCAGCTCACCACTACCAGGACAGGGGGCTGGTGAGCAGTTCTTC
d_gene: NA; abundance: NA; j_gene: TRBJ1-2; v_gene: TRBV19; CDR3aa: CASSPLQSNYGYTF; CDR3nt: TGTGCCAGTAGTCCCCTACAGAGTAACTATGGCTACACCTTC
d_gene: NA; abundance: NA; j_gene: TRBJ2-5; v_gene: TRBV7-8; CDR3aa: CASSPITRRRETQYF; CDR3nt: TGTGCCAGCAGCCCAATCACAAGGCGTCGGGAGACCCAGTACTTC
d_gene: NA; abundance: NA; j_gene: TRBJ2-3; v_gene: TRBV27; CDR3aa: CASSLRSTDTQYF; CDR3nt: TGTGCCAGCAGTTTAAGGAGCACAGATACGCAGTATTTT
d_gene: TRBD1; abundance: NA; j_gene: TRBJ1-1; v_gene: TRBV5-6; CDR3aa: CASSDTGGHTEAFF; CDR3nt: TGTGCCAGCAGTGATACAGGGGGGCACACTGAAGCTTTCTTT
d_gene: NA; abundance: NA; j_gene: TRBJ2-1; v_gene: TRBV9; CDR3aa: CASSVETVDYNEQFF; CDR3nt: TGTGCCAGCAGCGTAGAGACAGTAGATTACAATGAGCAGTTCTTC
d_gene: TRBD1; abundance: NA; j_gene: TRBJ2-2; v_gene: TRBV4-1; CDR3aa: CASSQVSGTANTGELFF; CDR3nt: TGCGCCAGCAGCCAAGTCTCCGGGACAGCGAACACCGGGGAGCTGTTTTTT
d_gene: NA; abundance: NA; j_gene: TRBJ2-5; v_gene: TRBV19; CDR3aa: CASSIAGGPQYF; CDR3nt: TGTGCCAGTAGTATAGCAGGCGGACCCCAGTACTTC
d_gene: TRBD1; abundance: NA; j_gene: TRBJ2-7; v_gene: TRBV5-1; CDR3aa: CASSPNLQGARHYEQYF; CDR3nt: TGCGCCAGCAGCCCGAACCTACAGGGGGCGCGACACTACGAGCAGTACTTC
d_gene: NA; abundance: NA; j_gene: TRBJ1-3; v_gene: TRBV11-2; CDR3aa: CASSTEDSLSGNTIYF; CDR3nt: TGTGCCAGCAGCACCGAGGACAGCCTCTCTGGAAACACCATATATTTT
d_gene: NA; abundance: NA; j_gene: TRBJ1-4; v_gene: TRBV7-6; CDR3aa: CASSLAHGSSNEKLFF; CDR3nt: TGTGCCAGCAGCTTAGCGCATGGATCCTCTAATGAAAAACTGTTTTTT
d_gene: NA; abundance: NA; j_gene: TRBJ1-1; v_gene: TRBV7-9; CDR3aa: CASSDRGEAFF; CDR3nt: TGTGCCAGCAGCGACCGAGGGGAAGCTTTCTTT
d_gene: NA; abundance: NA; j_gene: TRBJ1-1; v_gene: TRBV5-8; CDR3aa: CASSSFSTEAFF; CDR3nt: TGTGCCAGCAGCTCCTTCAGCACTGAAGCTTTCTTT
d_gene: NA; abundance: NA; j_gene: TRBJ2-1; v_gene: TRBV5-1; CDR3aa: CASSLAPGDNEQFF; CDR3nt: TGCGCCAGCAGCTTGGCTCCAGGGGACAATGAGCAGTTCTTC
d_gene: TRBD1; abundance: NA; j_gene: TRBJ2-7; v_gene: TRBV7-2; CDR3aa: CASSRQGAGYEQYF; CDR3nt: TGTGCCAGCAGTCGACAGGGGGCAGGGTACGAGCAGTACTTC
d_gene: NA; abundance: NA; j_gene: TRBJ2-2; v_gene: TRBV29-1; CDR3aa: CSVAVSGRTGELFF; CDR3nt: TGCAGCGTGGCCGTCTCCGGGCGTACCGGGGAGCTGTTTTTT
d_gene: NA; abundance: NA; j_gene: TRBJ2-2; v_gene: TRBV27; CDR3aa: CASSLWGPTNTGELFF; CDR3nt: TGTGCCAGCAGTTTGTGGGGCCCCACGAACACCGGGGAGCTGTTTTTT
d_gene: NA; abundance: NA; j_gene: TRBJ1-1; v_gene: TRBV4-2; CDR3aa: CASSQQGEGTEAFF; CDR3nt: TGTGCCAGCAGCCAGCAGGGTGAGGGCACTGAAGCTTTCTTT
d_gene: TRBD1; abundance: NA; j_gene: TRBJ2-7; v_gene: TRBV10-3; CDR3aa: CAISESWGQGTYEQYF; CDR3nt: TGTGCCATCAGTGAGTCTTGGGGACAGGGTACCTACGAGCAGTACTTC
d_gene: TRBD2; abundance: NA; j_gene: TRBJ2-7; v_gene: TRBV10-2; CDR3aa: CASRGRTSEHF; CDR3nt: TGCGCCAGCAGGGGTCGGACTAGCGAACACTTC
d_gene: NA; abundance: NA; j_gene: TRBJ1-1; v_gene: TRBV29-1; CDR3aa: CSVEPGGRTEAFF; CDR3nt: TGCAGCGTTGAACCCGGGGGCCGCACTGAAGCTTTCTTT
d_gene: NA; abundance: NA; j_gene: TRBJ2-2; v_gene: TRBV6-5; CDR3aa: CASRGQNLNTGELFF; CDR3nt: TGTGCCAGCCGCGGACAGAACCTAAACACCGGGGAGCTGTTTTTT
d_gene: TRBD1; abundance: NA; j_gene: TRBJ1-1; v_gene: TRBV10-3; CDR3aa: CAIRGDSPRVNTEAFF; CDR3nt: TGTGCCATCAGGGGGGACAGCCCAAGGGTAAACACTGAAGCTTTCTTT
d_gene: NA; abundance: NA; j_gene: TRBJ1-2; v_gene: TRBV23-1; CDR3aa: CASTPGRNGYTF; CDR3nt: TGCGCCAGCACTCCAGGCAGGAATGGCTACACCTTC
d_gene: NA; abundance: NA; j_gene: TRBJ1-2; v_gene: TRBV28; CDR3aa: CASTRPMGGANGYTF; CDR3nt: TGTGCCAGCACCCGCCCCATGGGGGGCGCCAATGGCTACACCTTC
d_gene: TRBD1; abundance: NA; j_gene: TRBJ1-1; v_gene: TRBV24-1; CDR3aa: CATSGTGGDTEAFF; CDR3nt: TGTGCCACCAGTGGGACAGGGGGGGACACTGAAGCTTTCTTT
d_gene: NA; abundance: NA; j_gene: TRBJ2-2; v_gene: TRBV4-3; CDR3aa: CASSQGASSQRAGELFF; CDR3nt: TGCGCCAGCAGCCAAGGCGCATCCTCTCAACGCGCCGGGGAGCTGTTTTTT
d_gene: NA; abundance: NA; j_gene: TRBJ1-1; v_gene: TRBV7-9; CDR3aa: CASSFIGEAEAFF; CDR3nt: TGTGCCAGCAGCTTCATAGGGGAGGCTGAAGCTTTCTTT
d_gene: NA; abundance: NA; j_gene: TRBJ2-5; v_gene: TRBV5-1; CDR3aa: CASSLGGDQETQYF; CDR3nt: TGCGCCAGCAGCTTGGGTGGAGACCAAGAGACCCAGTACTTC
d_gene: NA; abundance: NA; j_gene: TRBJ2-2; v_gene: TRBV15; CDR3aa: CATSRTQWGARTGELFF; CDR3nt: TGTGCCACCAGCAGAACTCAGTGGGGGGCGCGTACCGGGGAGCTGTTTTTT
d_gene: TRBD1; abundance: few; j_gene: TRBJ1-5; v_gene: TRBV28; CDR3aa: CASTQGVSNQPQHF; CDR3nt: TGTGCCAGCACCCAGGGGGTGAGCAATCAGCCCCAGCATTTT
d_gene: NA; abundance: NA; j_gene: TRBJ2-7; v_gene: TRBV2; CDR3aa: CASRRASYEQYF; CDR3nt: TGTGCCAGCAGGAGGGCCTCCTACGAGCAGTACTTC
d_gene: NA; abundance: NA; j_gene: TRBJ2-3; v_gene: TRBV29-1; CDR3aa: CSVATRATDTQYF; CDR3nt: TGCAGCGTTGCGACCAGGGCCACAGATACGCAGTATTTT
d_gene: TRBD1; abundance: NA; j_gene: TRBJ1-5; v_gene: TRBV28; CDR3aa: CASSRQGQPQHF; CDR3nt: TGTGCCAGCAGTCGACAGGGCCAGCCCCAGCATTTT
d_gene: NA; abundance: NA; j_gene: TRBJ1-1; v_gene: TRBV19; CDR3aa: CASRAGTPNTEAFF; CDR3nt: TGTGCCAGTAGGGCCGGGACACCTAACACTGAAGCTTTCTTT
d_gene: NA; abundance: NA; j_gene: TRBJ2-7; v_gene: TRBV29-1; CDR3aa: CSVGVSLYEQYF; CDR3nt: TGCAGCGTTGGAGTCAGCCTTTACGAGCAGTACTTC
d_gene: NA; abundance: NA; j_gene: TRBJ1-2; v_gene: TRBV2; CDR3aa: CASMSPGGYGYTF; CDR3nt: TGTGCCAGCATGAGCCCGGGAGGCTATGGCTACACCTTC
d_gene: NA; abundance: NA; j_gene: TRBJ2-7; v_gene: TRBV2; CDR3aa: CARGTAATYEQYF; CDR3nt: TGTGCCAGGGGGACGGCAGCTACCTACGAGCAGTACTTC
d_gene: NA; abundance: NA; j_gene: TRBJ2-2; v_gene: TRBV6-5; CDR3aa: CASMRAGTGELFF; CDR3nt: TGTGCCAGCATGCGAGCGGGCACCGGGGAGCTGTTTTTT
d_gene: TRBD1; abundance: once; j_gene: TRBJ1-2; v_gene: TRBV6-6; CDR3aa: CASSYLTGNYGYTF; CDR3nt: TGTGCCAGCAGTTACCTGACAGGGAACTATGGCTACACCTTC